These 2 T cell receptor beta chains originate from one sample sequenced in a study of blood T cells in healthy people across ages. Primed by a sample-barcoded 5' primer and a J-beta primer mix, a second PCR proceeded for roughly 6 to 12 cycles. Each CDR3 protein is one row after TCRdb ran MiXCR on the 5' RACE reads. Of around 1,700,000 distinct CDR3 sequences listed, about 30% were seen once; the top ten hold roughly 8%. Sequenced sample: blood. The source is a young woman in good health.

This clonotype was picked up a small number of times. The V gene is TRBV5-1, the J gene TRBJ2-3; D ambiguous. Germline V gene sequence: CDR1 SGHRS, CDR2 YFSETQ. CDR3 length equals 14 residues. Deletions cut 4 bases from V and 2 bases from J, with 11 bases between. In DNA form, the CDR3 reads TGCGCCAGCAGCGCGACTTCTTACACAGATACGCAGTATTTT. Its protein product is CASSATSYTDTQYF.

The sample holds a few counts of this clonotype. CDR3 DNA sequence: TGTGCTAGTGGTTCCGGGAAGCCTGCCGGGACCCAGTACTTC. This gives the protein CASGSGKPAGTQYF. The V and J genes are TRBV12-5 and TRBJ2-5; D might be TRBD2 (5 bases). This CDR3 has 14 residues. Trimming cost V 4 bases and J 7 bases, with 16 bases left between them. CDR1 and CDR2 (germline): LGHNT, FRNRAP.